A single sample is the source of the 19 T cell receptor beta chains below, sequenced in a study of T cells in Graves' hyperthyroidism and ophthalmopathy. TCR beta CDR3 regions were amplified from RNA transcripts. The HTBI set primed first-round TCR CDR3 RT-PCR. MiXCR was run by TCRdb on the multiplex PCR reads, yielding one entry per CDR3 protein. The table records approximately 640,000 distinct CDR3 sequences, around a sixth of them present only once. Material for sequencing was blood. The receptors stem from a man between 50 and 59 years old with Graves' hyperthyroidism.

The rearrangement links TRBV9 to TRBJ2-2; D is unclear. The CDR3 covers 14 residues. The V end was cut by 4 bases, the J end by 6 bases, with 13 bases between. Germline assignment: CDR1 SGDLS and CDR2 YYNGEE. CDR3 protein: CASSSQEVSGELFF. DNA of the CDR3: TGTGCCAGCAGCTCCCAAGAGGTGTCCGGGGAGCTGTTTTTT.

This clonotype appeared a few times. The chain recombines TRBV20-1 with TRBJ2-7; possible D gene TRBD2, 6 bases. CDR1 and CDR2 from the germline V gene are DFQATT and SNEGSKA (reference sequence). V shed 6 bases and J shed 2 bases, with 14 bases lying between them. The CDR3 runs to 13 residues. The CDR3 DNA reads as TGCAGTGCAAGCGGGCCTGCCCCCTACGAGCAGTACTTC. Protein product: CSASGPAPYEQYF.

V gene TRBV6-2 or TRBV6-3 combines with J gene TRBJ1-1, with D tentatively TRBD1 (5 bases). The CDR3 is made up of 14 amino acids. The V end was cut by 6 bases, the J end by 5 bases, with 16 bases between. Germline loops: CDR1 MNHEY, CDR2 SVGEGT. CDR3 amino acids: CASRSGLWGTEAFF. In nucleotides, the CDR3 is TGTGCCAGCAGGTCGGGGCTTTGGGGGACTGAAGCTTTCTTT.

The V and J genes are TRBV10-3 and TRBJ2-7; 8 bases are shared with TRBD1. Germline V gives CDR1 ENHRY, CDR2 SYGVKD. Unmatched junction bases numbered 9, after V lost 7 bases and J lost 4 bases. The CDR3 runs 14 residues. The CDR3 DNA reads TGTGCCATCATGAGGGCAGGGGGCGGTTACGAGCAGTACTTC. It translates to CAIMRAGGGYEQYF.

This clonotype was counted many times. The chain is built from TRBV10-3 and TRBJ2-1; possible D gene TRBD2, 5 bases. The CDR3 is 14 amino acids. V was trimmed by 4 bases and J by 3 bases, leaving 10 bases between them. The germline CDR1 and CDR2 sequences are ENHRY and SYGVKD. CDR3 protein: CAISGRGNYNEQFF. CDR3 coding DNA: TGTGCCATCAGTGGTCGGGGTAACTACAATGAGCAGTTCTTC.

This clonotype was seen at least ten times. V and J are TRBV7-2 and TRBJ2-5; 7 nucleotides match TRBD2. Germline V gene lookup returns CDR1 SGHTA and CDR2 FQGNSA. V was pared by 0 bases and J by 0 bases, with 1 base of the junction left unmatched. The CDR3 covers 15 residues. The CDR3 region has the DNA TGTGCCAGCAGCTTAGCGAGCGGGAACCAAGAGACCCAGTACTTC. This translates into CASSLASGNQETQYF.

This clonotype appeared many times. The chain has TRBV18 and TRBJ2-5; no clear D. CDR1 is KGHSH and CDR2 is LQKENI in the germline V gene. The CDR3 extends over 14 amino acids. The ends were cut back, 1 base at V and 2 bases at J, with 8 bases in the middle. CDR3 sequence reads: CASSPLDEQETQYF. The CDR3 DNA sequence: TGTGCCAGCTCACCACTCGACGAACAAGAGACCCAGTACTTC.

The table lists this clonotype with a few counts. The J gene is TRBJ2-1, the V gene TRBV7-2; TRBD2 matches 11 bases. Germline V gene sequence: CDR1 SGHTA, CDR2 FQGNSA. Trimming removed 4 bases from V and 8 bases from J; junction bases left unmatched: 7. The CDR3 consists of 15 residues. The CDR3 region is CASSSTSGRRHEQFF. The CDR3 bases are TGTGCCAGCAGCTCAACTAGCGGGAGAAGGCATGAGCAGTTCTTC.

This clonotype was detected many times. CDR3 sequence reads: CASSFTEGERGYTF. The CDR3 DNA reads TGTGCCAGCAGCTTCACAGAGGGGGAGCGTGGCTACACCTTC. The chain employs TRBV7-9 and TRBJ1-2, with D perhaps TRBD1 (6 bases). With 3 bases removed from V and 7 bases from J, the gap between germline ends came to 15 bases. The germline V gene has CDR1 SEHNR and CDR2 FQNEAQ (reference sequence). The CDR3 covers 14 residues.

This clonotype came up many times. The rearrangement links TRBV11-2 to TRBJ2-5, with a possible D match to TRBD1 (6 bases). The CDR3 totals 15 residues. V gave up 1 base and J gave up 5 bases, with 14 bases separating them. The germline V gene encodes CDR1 SGHAT and CDR2 FQNNGV. The CDR3 loop reads CASSLVSRGFETQYF. The CDR3 DNA reads TGTGCCAGCAGCTTAGTTTCCAGGGGCTTCGAGACCCAGTACTTC.

This clonotype was detected ten times or more. The chain carries TRBV9 and TRBJ2-3; 9 positions match TRBD2. After removal of 2 bases from V and 4 bases from J, the junction contained 8 bases not matched to a gene. This CDR3 spans 16 amino acids. Germline CDR1 is SGDLS and CDR2 is YYNGEE. This CDR3 reads CASSVGLAGASDTQYF. The CDR3, as DNA: TGTGCCAGCAGCGTTGGGTTAGCGGGAGCATCAGATACGCAGTATTTT. Full variable domain (rest looked up from reference TRBV9 and TRBJ2-3): DSGVTQTPKHLITATGQRVTLRCSPRSGDLSVYWYQQSLDQGLQFLIQYYNGEERAKGNILERFSAQQFPDLHSELNLSSLELGDSALYFCASSVGLAGASDTQYFGPGTRLTVL.

V and J are TRBV5-1 and TRBJ2-1; 9 nucleotides line up with TRBD2. The junction had 7 bases not matched to a gene; V was cut back by 0 bases and J by 9 bases. This CDR3 is built from 15 residues. Germline-derived CDR1 and CDR2 are SGHRS and YFSETQ. The CDR3 region is CASSLDRGRAAEQFF. CDR3 DNA: TGCGCCAGCAGCTTGGACCGCGGGAGGGCCGCTGAGCAGTTCTTC. Variable domain in full (rest from reference TRBV5-1 and TRBJ2-1): KAGVTQTPRYLIKTRGQQVTLSCSPISGHRSVSWYQQTPGQGLQFLFEYFSETQRNKGNFPGRFSGRQFSNSRSEMNVSTLELGDSALYLCASSLDRGRAAEQFFGPGTRLTVL.

This clonotype was recorded at least ten times. The V gene is TRBV2, the J gene TRBJ2-7; 11 bases line up with TRBD2. CDR3 length: 15 amino acids. CDR1 SNHLY and CDR2 FYNNEI come from the germline V gene. Trimming took 3 bases from V and 3 from J; bases not matched to a gene: 4. The CDR3 region is CASSDRTSGSYEQYF. In nucleotides, the CDR3 is TGTGCCAGCAGTGATAGAACTAGCGGGAGCTACGAGCAGTACTTC.

The chain is built from TRBV18 and TRBJ1-1; D uncertain. Trimming took off 5 bases at V and 1 base at J, with 11 bases between the two ends. The germline V gene has CDR1 KGHSH and CDR2 LQKENI. The CDR3 length is 14 residues. The CDR3 nucleotides read TGTGCCAGCTCATCGATACGAGGGAACACTGAAGCTTTCTTT. As protein: CASSSIRGNTEAFF.

In this sample, this clonotype turned up a few times. The rearrangement joins TRBV9 to TRBJ1-3; D gene uncertain. V gave up 3 bases and J gave up 1 base, with 11 bases separating them. The CDR3 spans 15 residues. The germline CDR1 and CDR2 sequences are SGDLS and YYNGEE. In DNA form, the CDR3 reads TGTGCCAGCAGCGCCAGAGAGTTTTCTGGAAACACCATATATTTT. Translation gives CASSAREFSGNTIYF.

This clonotype was seen repeatedly, ten times or more. The genes are TRBV19 and TRBJ2-1, with 7 bases that match TRBD2. Germline trimming cut 4 bases from V and 9 bases from J; bases unmatched to any gene: 9. The CDR3 consists of 14 residues. The germline gives CDR1 LNHDA, CDR2 SQIVND (reference sequence). For the CDR3, the DNA is TGTGCCAGTAGTAGCGGCGGGAGTTGGGTTGAGCAGTTCTTC. Its translation is CASSSGGSWVEQFF.

This clonotype was detected a few times. This chain uses TRBV18 with TRBJ1-1; no clear D. The germline V gene has CDR1 KGHSH and CDR2 LQKENI. CDR3 size: 15 residues. Between the trimmed V and J ends, which lost 4 bases and 2 bases, there was a span of 14 bases. The CDR3 region has the DNA TGTGCCAGCTCACAGAATCCGGGTCTTAACACTGAAGCTTTCTTT. It codes for CASSQNPGLNTEAFF.

The J gene is TRBJ2-5, the V gene TRBV7-9; D is perhaps TRBD1 (6 bases). Trimming took 6 bases from V and 3 from J, leaving 23 bases between them. This CDR3 is built from 17 residues. Germline CDR1 and CDR2: SEHNR and FQNEAQ (reference sequence). The CDR3 region is CASSFLRGDAFKETQYF. CDR3 sequence (DNA): TGTGCCAGCAGTTTTCTCAGGGGAGACGCTTTCAAAGAGACCCAGTACTTC.

The table lists this clonotype with a few counts. V gene TRBV19 combines with J gene TRBJ2-2; the match to TRBD1 covers 8 bases. Per the germline V gene, CDR1 is LNHDA and CDR2 is SQIVND (reference sequence). This CDR3 contains 12 residues. The ends lost 7 bases at V and 7 bases at J; junction bases unmatched: 2. In DNA form, the CDR3 reads TGTGCCAGTACAGGGGGCTACGGGGAGCTGTTTTTT. Encoded protein: CASTGGYGELFF.